Each of the 19 T cell receptor beta chains below was sequenced from the same sample in a study of blood T cell repertoires in COVID-19. The assay was immunoSEQ multiplex PCR, and TCRdb's table has in-frame clones only and misses some. The sample consists of some 150,000 clones, about 86% of them appearing once. The source material was PBMCs or T cells enriched from blood (not recorded which). These receptor sequences come from a woman aged 45-59 years in a cohort exposed to, infected with or recovered from COVID-19 (not recorded which).

The chain links TRBV5-1 to TRBJ2-5, with 7 bases matching TRBD2. V was pared by 1 base and J by 4 bases, with 4 bases of the junction left unmatched. CDR3 length: 14 residues. CDR1 and CDR2 from the germline V gene are SGHRS and YFSETQ. CDR3 bases: TGCGCCAGCAGCTTGTGGGCGGGAGCAGAGACCCAGTACTTC. Amino acid sequence: CASSLWAGAETQYF.

The chain has TRBV2 and TRBJ2-5; a weak D match, TRBD1 (5 bases). From germline, CDR1 is SNHLY and CDR2 FYNNEI. Trimming took 4 bases from V and 4 from J, leaving 7 bases between them. The CDR3 loop spans 12 amino acids. In DNA, the CDR3 is TGTGCCAGCAGTGCTCAGGGAGAGACCCAGTACTTC. Protein product: CASSAQGETQYF.

The chain carries TRBV15 and TRBJ1-6, with 8 nucleotides matching TRBD1. Germline trimming cut 8 bases from V and 4 bases from J; bases unmatched to any gene: 10. The CDR3 has 16 amino acids. Germline V lookup: CDR1 LNHNV, CDR2 YYDKDF (reference sequence). The CDR3 coding sequence is TGTGCCACCCAACGGGGACAGGCGACATATAATTCACCCCTCCACTTT. It specifies CATQRGQATYNSPLHF. Full variable domain (missing parts from reference TRBV15 and TRBJ1-6): DAMVIQNPRYQVTQFGKPVTLSCSQTLNHNVMYWYQQKSSQAPKLLFHYYDKDFNNEADTPDNFQSRRPNTSFCFLDIRSPGLGDTAMYLCATQRGQATYNSPLHFGNGTRLTVT.

The chain links TRBV6-5 to TRBJ1-6, with 7 bases aligning to TRBD1. V lost 5 bases to trimming and J lost 9 bases; unmatched junction nucleotides: 7. This CDR3 is 14 amino acids long. Germline-derived CDR1 and CDR2 are MNHEY and SVGAGI. The CDR3 coding sequence is TGTGCCAGCAGTAATGACAGGGACGGTTCACCCCTCCACTTT. Translation: CASSNDRDGSPLHF.

This clone was recorded only once. The chain links TRBV12-3 or TRBV12-4 to TRBJ2-3, with D hard to call. The ends were cut back, 6 bases at V and 7 bases at J, with 8 bases in the middle. The CDR3 contains 11 residues. As DNA, the CDR3 is TGTGCCAGCAGATACTCGCATACGCAGTATTTT. Translated, it gives CASRYSHTQYF.

The CDR3 bases are TGTGCCAGCAGCTCCCCCAGCGGGGACTCTTTCTTT. Its protein product is CASSSPSGDSFF. V gene TRBV7-9 combines with J gene TRBJ1-1; a possible D gene is TRBD1 (5 bases). Germline lookup yields CDR1 SEHNR and CDR2 FQNEAQ (reference sequence). Between the trimmed V and J ends, which lost 4 bases and 12 bases, there was a span of 15 bases. The CDR3 covers 12 residues.

This chain connects TRBV11-2 to TRBJ1-6; no clear D. The V end lost 4 bases, the J end lost 4 bases, and 14 bases lay between the germline ends. The CDR3 runs to 16 residues. The germline V gene has CDR1 SGHAT and CDR2 FQNNGV. CDR3 loop: CASSSQDAGYNSPLHF. CDR3 nucleotide sequence: TGTGCCAGCAGCTCCCAGGACGCGGGATATAATTCACCCCTCCACTTT.

This clone appeared a few times. The V and J genes are TRBV19 and TRBJ1-4, with TRBD1 as a possible D gene (6 bases). Trimming left V 1 base short and J 10 bases short, with 16 bases between. The CDR3 loop spans 15 amino acids. CDR1 LNHDA and CDR2 SQIVND come from the germline V gene (reference sequence). CDR3 in amino acids: CASSIVSTGSIKLFF. CDR3 DNA: TGTGCCAGTAGTATAGTGTCGACAGGAAGTATAAAACTGTTTTTT.

The chain carries TRBV19 and TRBJ1-2; possibly TRBD1 for D (6 bases). Trimming left V 5 bases short and J 7 bases short, with 14 bases between. CDR1 is LNHDA, CDR2 SQIVND, per germline (reference sequence). This CDR3 spans 13 amino acids. CDR3 sequence (DNA): TGTGCCAGTAGTGAGGGGGTCGATTCTGGCTACACCTTC. Residues: CASSEGVDSGYTF.

The V and J genes are TRBV7-2 and TRBJ2-4; 7 nucleotides agree with TRBD1. CDR1 is SGHTA and CDR2 is FQGNSA in the germline V gene. The junction had 7 bases not matched to a gene; V was cut back by 5 bases and J by 6 bases. The CDR3 extends over 14 amino acids. Here the CDR3 reads CASSLTGVANIQYF. CDR3 DNA sequence: TGTGCCAGCAGCCTAACAGGGGTGGCAAACATTCAGTACTTC.

The V and J genes are TRBV5-1 and TRBJ2-2; 8 bases map to TRBD1. The ends lost 7 bases at V and 2 bases at J; junction bases unmatched: 7. Germline CDR1 reads SGHRS; CDR2 reads YFSETQ. This CDR3 has 15 amino acids. The CDR3 protein is CASRQDRANTGELFF. DNA for the CDR3: TGCGCCAGCCGCCAGGACAGGGCAAACACCGGGGAGCTGTTTTTT.

The chain carries TRBV3-1 (or the pseudogene TRBV3-2) and TRBJ2-1; 12 nucleotides match TRBD2. Germline-derived CDR1 and CDR2 are LGHDT and YNNKEL (reference sequence). The CDR3 extends over 17 amino acids. The junction had 7 bases not matched to a gene; V was cut back by 4 bases and J by 3 bases. The CDR3 spells CASSPLAGGPLYNEQFF. The CDR3 bases are TGTGCCAGCAGCCCTCTAGCGGGAGGGCCTCTCTACAATGAGCAGTTCTTC.

This chain joins TRBV20-1 and TRBJ2-7, with 12 bases identical to TRBD2. V trimming: 3 bases; J trimming: 2 bases; junction bases outside the gene matches: 2. This CDR3 is 14 amino acids long. Germline CDR1 is DFQATT and CDR2 is SNEGSKA (reference sequence). CDR3 DNA: TGCAGTGCTAGTGGACTAGCGGGACCCTACGAGCAGTACTTC. Translation: CSASGLAGPYEQYF.

This chain connects TRBV28 to TRBJ2-3; weak D call: TRBD2 (6 bases). V was trimmed by 2 bases and J by 0 bases, leaving 18 bases between them. The CDR3 is 18 residues long. The V gene's germline CDR1 is MDHEN and CDR2 SYDVKM. The CDR3 DNA reads as TGTGCCAGCAGTTTAAGGAGTAAGGGACTTACGAGCACAGATACGCAGTATTTT. Its protein product is CASSLRSKGLTSTDTQYF.

V is TRBV14 and J is TRBJ2-5, with 7 nucleotides matching TRBD2. Losses at the gene ends were 2 bases for V and 5 bases for J; bases not matched to a gene: 11. Germline CDR1 reads SGHDN; CDR2 reads FVKESK. CDR3 size: 16 residues. The CDR3: CASSQLLGNGGETQYF. The CDR3 nucleotides are TGTGCCAGCAGCCAACTCCTAGGAAACGGGGGGGAGACCCAGTACTTC.

The J gene is TRBJ1-5, the V gene TRBV6-5; the D is unclear. The CDR3 has 15 amino acids. V was pared by 6 bases and J by 0 bases, with 12 bases between. Germline CDR1 MNHEY, CDR2 SVGAGI. The CDR3 reads CASSGVSPSNQPQHF. CDR3 DNA sequence: TGTGCCAGCAGCGGGGTGAGTCCTAGCAATCAGCCCCAGCATTTT.

The chain uses TRBV3-1 (or the pseudogene TRBV3-2) and TRBJ2-7; 7 bases fit TRBD2. Trimming cost V 0 bases and J 3 bases; bases outside gene matches: 5. The CDR3 is 15 amino acids. Germline V CDR1 and CDR2: LGHDT, YNNKEL (reference sequence). The CDR3 loop is CASSQDWGGDYEQYF. The CDR3 DNA reads as TGTGCCAGCAGCCAAGATTGGGGGGGGGACTACGAGCAGTACTTC.

The V call is TRBV5-1, the J call TRBJ1-5; 8 positions match TRBD1. J was trimmed by 3 bases and V by 5 bases; bases with no gene match: 7. The CDR3 is 15 residues long. Looked up from germline, CDR1 is SGHRS and CDR2 is YFSETQ. The CDR3 reads CASSLGTGDNQPQHF. The CDR3 bases are TGCGCCAGCAGTCTCGGGACAGGAGACAATCAGCCCCAGCATTTT.

V is TRBV10-3 and J is TRBJ2-5; TRBD2 matches at 7 bases. The CDR3 length is 16 residues. V lost 2 bases and J lost 5; bases outside the gene matches: 11. The germline gives CDR1 ENHRY, CDR2 SYGVKD. The CDR3: CAISEGGVGVFETQYF. CDR3 sequence (DNA): TGTGCCATCAGTGAGGGGGGGGTTGGAGTCTTTGAGACCCAGTACTTC.